The present T cell receptor beta chain was sequenced within a study of vaccination effects on CD4 cells after COVID-19. Points from the study as a whole: After vaccination, at late timepoints, clones induced by infection and by vaccine contracted markedly.

Antigen-specific CD4+ T cells expanded by the ViraFEST assay with viral peptide pools were then sequenced. When less than 13 days of culture had elapsed, CD4+ T cells were isolated. Each participant was given two doses of one vaccine (BNT162b2 or mRNA-1273). A density of over 1.5 million PBMC per well was used; these cells were cultured with roughly 10 IU/ml IL-2 and 10 ug/ml peptides. A half-volume exchange with IL-2 medium occurred on days 3 and 7. Profiling relied on immunoSEQ multiplex PCR, and the TCRdb table lists in-frame clones only, not all of them. Among 75,000 or so clones, under 85% were seen once, and the ten largest hold 0.85% to 1.3%. CDR1 SGHKS and CDR2 YYEKEE come from the germline V gene (reference sequence). V was cut by 2 bases and J by 5 bases, with 9 bases left in between. CDR3 length equals 13 residues. Comment on this clone: What it recognizes is unknown.

J is TRBJ2-3 and V is TRBV5-5; D ambiguous. The clonotype comes from a human donor who received a COVID-19 vaccine. Source: CD4+ T cells from PBMCs cultured with HCoV-OC43 spike peptides, taken after COVID-19 vaccination. This sample's subset: HCoV-OC43 spike overlapping peptide pool stimulation. The CDR3 reads CASSFSIGDTQYF. CDR3 nucleotides: TGTGCCAGCAGCTTTAGCATTGGAGATACGCAGTATTTT.